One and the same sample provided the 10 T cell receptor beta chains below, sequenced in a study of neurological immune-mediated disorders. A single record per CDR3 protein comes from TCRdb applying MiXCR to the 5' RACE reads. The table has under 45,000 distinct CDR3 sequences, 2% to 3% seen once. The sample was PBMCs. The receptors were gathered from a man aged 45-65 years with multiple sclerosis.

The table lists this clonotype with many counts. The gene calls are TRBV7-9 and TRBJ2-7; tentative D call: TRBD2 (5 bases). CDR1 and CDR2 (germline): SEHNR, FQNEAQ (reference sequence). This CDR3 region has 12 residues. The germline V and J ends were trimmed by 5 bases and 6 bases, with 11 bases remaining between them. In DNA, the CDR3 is TGTGCCAGCAGCCGACCGGGATTCGAGCAGTACTTC. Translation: CASSRPGFEQYF.

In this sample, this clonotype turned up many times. Here the CDR3 DNA reads TGCGCCAGCGGTATTGGTACCGGGGAGCTGTTTTTT. This codes for CASGIGTGELFF. The chain uses TRBV4-1 and TRBJ2-2; D ambiguous. Germline-derived CDR1 and CDR2 are MGHRA and YSYEKL. Trimming removed 8 bases from V and 5 bases from J, with 9 bases in between. This CDR3 is 12 amino acids long.

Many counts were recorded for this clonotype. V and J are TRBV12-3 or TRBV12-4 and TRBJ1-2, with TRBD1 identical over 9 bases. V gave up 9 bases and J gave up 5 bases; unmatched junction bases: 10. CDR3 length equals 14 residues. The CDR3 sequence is CASVQGARLYGYTF. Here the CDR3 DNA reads TGTGCCAGTGTACAGGGGGCGCGTTTGTATGGCTACACCTTC.

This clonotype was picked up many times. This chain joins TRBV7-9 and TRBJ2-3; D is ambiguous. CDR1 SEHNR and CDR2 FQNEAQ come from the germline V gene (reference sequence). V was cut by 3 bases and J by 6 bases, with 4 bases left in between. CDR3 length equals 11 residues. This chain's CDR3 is CASSFGDTQYF. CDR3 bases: TGTGCCAGCAGCTTTGGGGATACGCAGTATTTT.

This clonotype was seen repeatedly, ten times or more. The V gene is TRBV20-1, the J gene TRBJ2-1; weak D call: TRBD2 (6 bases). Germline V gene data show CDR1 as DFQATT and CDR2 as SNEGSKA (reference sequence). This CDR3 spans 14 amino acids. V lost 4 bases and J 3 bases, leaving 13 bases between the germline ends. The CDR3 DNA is TGCAGTGCTATCGCGGCGGGGAGCTACAATGAGCAGTTCTTC. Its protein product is CSAIAAGSYNEQFF.

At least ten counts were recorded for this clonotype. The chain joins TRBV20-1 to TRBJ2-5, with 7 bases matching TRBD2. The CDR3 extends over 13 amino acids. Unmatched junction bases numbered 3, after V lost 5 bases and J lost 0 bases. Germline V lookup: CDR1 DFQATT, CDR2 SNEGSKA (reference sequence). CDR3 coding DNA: TGCAGTGCTGACGGGGGGTACCAAGAGACCCAGTACTTC. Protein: CSADGGYQETQYF.

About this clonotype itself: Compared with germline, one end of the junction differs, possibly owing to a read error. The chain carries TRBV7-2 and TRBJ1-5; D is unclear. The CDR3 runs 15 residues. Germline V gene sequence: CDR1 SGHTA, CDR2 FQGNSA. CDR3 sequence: CASSLDGRYNQPQNF. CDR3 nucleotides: TGTGCCAGCAGCTTAGATGGGCGGTACAATCAGCCCCAGAATTTT.

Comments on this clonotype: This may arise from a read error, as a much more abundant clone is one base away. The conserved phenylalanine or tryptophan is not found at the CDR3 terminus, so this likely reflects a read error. The CDR3 sequence: CATSRDLQGPAKNIQYC. The DNA of the CDR3 is TGTGCCACCAGCAGAGACTTACAGGGGCCAGCCAAAAACATTCAGTACTGC. The chain carries TRBV15 and TRBJ2-4; 7 bases are a match to TRBD1. Germline values: CDR1 LNHNV, CDR2 YYDKDF (reference sequence). V lost 0 bases and J lost 0; bases outside the gene matches: 5. The CDR3 contains 17 residues.

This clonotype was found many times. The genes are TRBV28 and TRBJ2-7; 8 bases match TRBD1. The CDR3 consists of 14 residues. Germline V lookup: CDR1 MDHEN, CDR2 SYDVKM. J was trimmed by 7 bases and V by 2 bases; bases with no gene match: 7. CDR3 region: CASSLPQGAGEQYF. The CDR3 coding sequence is TGTGCCAGCAGTTTACCCCAGGGGGCGGGTGAGCAGTACTTC. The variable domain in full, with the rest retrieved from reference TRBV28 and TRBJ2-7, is DVKVTQSSRYLVKRTGEKVFLECVQDMDHENMFWYRQDPGLGLRLIYFSYDVKMKEKGDIPEGYSVSREKKERFSLILESASTNQTSMYLCASSLPQGAGEQYFGPGTRLTVT.

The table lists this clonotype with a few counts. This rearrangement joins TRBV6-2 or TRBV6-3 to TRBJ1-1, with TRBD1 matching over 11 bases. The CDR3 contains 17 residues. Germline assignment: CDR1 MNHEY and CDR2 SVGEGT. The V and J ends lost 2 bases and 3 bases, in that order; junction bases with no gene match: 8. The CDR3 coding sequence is TGTGCCAGCAGTTACCGCCGGGACAGGGGGTTGGACACTGAAGCTTTCTTT. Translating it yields CASSYRRDRGLDTEAFF.